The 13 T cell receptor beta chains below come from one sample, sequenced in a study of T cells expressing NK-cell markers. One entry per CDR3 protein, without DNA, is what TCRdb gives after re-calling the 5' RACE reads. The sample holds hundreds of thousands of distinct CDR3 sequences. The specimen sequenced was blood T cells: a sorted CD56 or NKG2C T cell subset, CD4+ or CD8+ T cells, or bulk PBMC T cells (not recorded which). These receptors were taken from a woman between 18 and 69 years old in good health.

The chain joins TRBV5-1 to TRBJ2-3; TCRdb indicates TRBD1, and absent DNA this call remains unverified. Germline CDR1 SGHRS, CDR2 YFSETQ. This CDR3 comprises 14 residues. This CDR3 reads CASSLRTGPDTQYF. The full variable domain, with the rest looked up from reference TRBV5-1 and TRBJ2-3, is KAGVTQTPRYLIKTRGQQVTLSCSPISGHRSVSWYQQTPGQGLQFLFEYFSETQRNKGNFPGRFSGRQFSNSRSEMNVSTLELGDSALYLCASSLRTGPDTQYFGPGTRLTVL.

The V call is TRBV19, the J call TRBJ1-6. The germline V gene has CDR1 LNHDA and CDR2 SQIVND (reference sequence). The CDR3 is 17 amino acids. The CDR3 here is CASSIGPGSSYNSPLHF.

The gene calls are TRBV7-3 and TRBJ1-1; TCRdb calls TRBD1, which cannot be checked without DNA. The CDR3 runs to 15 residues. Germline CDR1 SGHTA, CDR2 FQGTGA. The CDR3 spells CASSLTPQGLTEAFF.

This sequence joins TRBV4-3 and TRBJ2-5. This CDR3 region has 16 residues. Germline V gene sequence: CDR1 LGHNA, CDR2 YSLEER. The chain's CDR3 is CASSQESAFGGETQYF.

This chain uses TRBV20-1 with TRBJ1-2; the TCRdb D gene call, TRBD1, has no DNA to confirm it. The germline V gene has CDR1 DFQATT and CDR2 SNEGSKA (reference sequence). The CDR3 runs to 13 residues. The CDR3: CSARARGIQGYTF.

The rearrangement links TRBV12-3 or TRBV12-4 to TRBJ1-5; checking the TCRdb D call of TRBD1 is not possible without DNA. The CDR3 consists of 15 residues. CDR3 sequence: CASSSGQGALQPQHF.

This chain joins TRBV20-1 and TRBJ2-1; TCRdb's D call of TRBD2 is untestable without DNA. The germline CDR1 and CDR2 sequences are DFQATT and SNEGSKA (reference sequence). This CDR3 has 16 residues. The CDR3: CSARTSSGRFYNEQFF.

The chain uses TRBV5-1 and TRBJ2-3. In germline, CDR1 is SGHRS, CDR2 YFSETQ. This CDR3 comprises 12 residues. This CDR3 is CASHANTDTQYF.

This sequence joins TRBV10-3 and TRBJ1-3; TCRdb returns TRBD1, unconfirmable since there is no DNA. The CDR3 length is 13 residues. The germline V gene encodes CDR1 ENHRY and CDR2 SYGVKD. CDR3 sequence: CAITGETGNTIYF.

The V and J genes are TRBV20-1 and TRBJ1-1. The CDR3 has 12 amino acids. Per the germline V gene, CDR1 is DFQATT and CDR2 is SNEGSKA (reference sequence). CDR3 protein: CSARDLNTEAFF.

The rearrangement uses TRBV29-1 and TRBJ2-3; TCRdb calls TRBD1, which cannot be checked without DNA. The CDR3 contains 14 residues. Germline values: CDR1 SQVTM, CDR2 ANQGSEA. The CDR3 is CSVERAPSTDTQYF.

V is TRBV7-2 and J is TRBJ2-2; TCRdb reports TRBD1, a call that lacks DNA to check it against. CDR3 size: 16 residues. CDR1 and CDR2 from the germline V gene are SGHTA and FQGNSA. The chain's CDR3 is CASSLLGALNTGELFF.

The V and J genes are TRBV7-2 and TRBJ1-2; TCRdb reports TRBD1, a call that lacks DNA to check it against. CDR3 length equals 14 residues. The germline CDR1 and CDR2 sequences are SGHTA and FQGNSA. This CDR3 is CASSLDTGIRGYTF.